This passage covers 26 T cell receptor beta chains from one sample sequenced in a study of shared clonotypes between healthy human individuals. Data came from immunoSEQ multiplex PCR; TCRdb stores just in-frame clones and leaves some out. The table has 1.5 million to 1.9 million clones, around 98% seen once. The sequenced sample consisted of naive CD4+ T cells sorted from blood. Documented subset: CD45RA+ positively selected. These receptors were collected from a man aged 25 to 45 in good health.

Turning to this clone: This sample also contains other DNA sequences that code for the same CDR3. This rearrangement joins TRBV7-3 to TRBJ2-3; no reliable D call. V was trimmed by 2 bases and J by 3 bases, leaving 3 bases between them. This CDR3 comprises 12 residues. CDR1 and CDR2 from the germline V gene are SGHTA and FQGTGA. This CDR3 reads CASSLDTDTQYF. The CDR3 coding sequence is TGTGCCAGCAGCTTAGATACAGATACGCAGTATTTT. Together with reference TRBV7-3 and TRBJ2-3, the CDR3 gives the full variable domain: GAGVSQTPSNKVTEKGKYVELRCDPISGHTALYWYRQSLGQGPEFLIYFQGTGAADDSGLPNDRFFAVRPEGSVSTLKIQRTERGDSAVYLCASSLDTDTQYFGPGTRLTVL.

The chain has TRBV6-5 and TRBJ1-1; tentative D call: TRBD1 (5 bases). The V gene's germline CDR1 is MNHEY and CDR2 SVGAGI. Trimming removed 2 bases from V and 4 bases from J, with 14 bases in between. The CDR3 covers 15 residues. CDR3 in amino acids: CASSYLPPGTTEAFF. DNA for the CDR3: TGTGCCAGCAGTTACCTCCCCCCAGGGACCACTGAAGCTTTCTTT.

This chain links TRBV9 with TRBJ1-5; tentative D call: TRBD1 (5 bases). The V end was cut by 4 bases, the J end by 5 bases, with 10 bases between. CDR3 length: 13 amino acids. Germline CDR1 and CDR2: SGDLS and YYNGEE. The CDR3 bases are TGTGCCAGCAGCCAGACAGTTTATCAGCCCCAGCATTTT. This sequence encodes CASSQTVYQPQHF.

J is TRBJ2-1 and V is TRBV20-1; D unclear. Germline assignment: CDR1 DFQATT and CDR2 SNEGSKA (reference sequence). V was cut by 6 bases and J by 8 bases, with 11 bases left in between. CDR3 length: 11 residues. CDR3 residues: CSATGEHEQFF. The CDR3 DNA follows: TGCAGTGCAACCGGTGAGCATGAGCAGTTCTTC.

This sequence joins TRBV29-1 and TRBJ1-4, with TRBD1 as a possible D gene (5 bases). Germline CDR1 SQVTM, CDR2 ANQGSEA. V was pared by 4 bases and J by 8 bases, with 11 bases between. This CDR3 has 12 residues. The DNA for the CDR3 is TGCAGCGTTGGCGGGGGAGGGGAAAAACTGTTTTTT. Translated, it gives CSVGGGGEKLFF.

The CDR3 nucleotides are TGTGCCAGCAGTGAGACGCCCGGGACTGGGGTTGGGACCCAGTACTTC. This gives the protein CASSETPGTGVGTQYF. The genes are TRBV25-1 and TRBJ2-5; D perhaps matches TRBD2 (6 bases). The ends were cut back, 3 bases at V and 7 bases at J, with 21 bases in the middle. The CDR3 length is 16 residues. Germline-derived CDR1 and CDR2 are MGHDK and SYGVNS.

V gene TRBV28 combines with J gene TRBJ2-1, with TRBD2 matching 9 bases. CDR1 and CDR2 (germline): MDHEN, SYDVKM. Losses at the gene ends were 6 bases for V and 9 bases for J; bases not matched to a gene: 6. The CDR3 sequence is 13 residues long. CDR3 DNA: TGTGCCAGCAGGGGTAGCGGGGGTGTTGAGCAGTTCTTC. The encoded protein is CASRGSGGVEQFF.

The V call is TRBV28, the J call TRBJ2-1; 7 bases are a match to TRBD2. J lost 4 bases, V lost 2 bases, and 5 bases had no gene match. This CDR3 region has 15 residues. The V gene's germline CDR1 is MDHEN and CDR2 SYDVKM. The CDR3, as DNA: TGTGCCAGCAGTTTAGGGGCTAGCGGTTACAATGAGCAGTTCTTC. It specifies CASSLGASGYNEQFF.

About this clone: Additional DNA sequences in this sample encode the identical CDR3. The chain has TRBV18 and TRBJ2-7, with D uncertain. Trimming shortened V by 1 base and J by 4 bases, and 5 bases separated the two germline ends. The germline gives CDR1 KGHSH, CDR2 LQKENI. The CDR3 extends over 12 amino acids. The CDR3 region has the DNA TGTGCCAGCTCACCACTCGGGTACGAGCAGTACTTC. This codes for CASSPLGYEQYF.

CDR3 DNA: TGTGCCAGCAGCTTAGCAGGGGGCCATTACAATGAGCAGTTCTTC. Residues: CASSLAGGHYNEQFF. The V and J genes are TRBV7-9 and TRBJ2-1; TRBD1 matches at 7 bases. J was trimmed by 4 bases and V by 0 bases; bases with no gene match: 3. In germline, CDR1 is SEHNR, CDR2 FQNEAQ (reference sequence). The CDR3 is 15 residues long. Full variable domain (outside the CDR3, taken from reference TRBV7-9 and TRBJ2-1): DTGVSQNPRHKITKRGQNVTFRCDPISEHNRLYWYRQTLGQGPEFLTYFQNEAQLEKSRLLSDRFSAERPKGSFSTLEIQRTEQGDSAMYLCASSLAGGHYNEQFFGPGTRLTVL.

The chain couples TRBV19 to TRBJ1-1, with D unresolved. V gave up 1 base and J gave up 0 bases, with 9 bases separating them. This CDR3 region has 15 residues. CDR1 LNHDA and CDR2 SQIVND come from the germline V gene (reference sequence). The CDR3 region has the DNA TGTGCCAGTAGTATAGTCGGGCTGCTGAACACTGAAGCTTTCTTT. The encoded protein is CASSIVGLLNTEAFF.

This sequence joins TRBV11-2 and TRBJ2-7; 10 bases match TRBD2. This CDR3 has 16 residues. The V gene's germline CDR1 is SGHAT and CDR2 FQNNGV. V gave up 5 bases and J gave up 6 bases; unmatched junction bases: 13. This chain's CDR3 is CASSTPASGSVGEQYF. The CDR3 DNA reads TGTGCCAGCAGCACCCCAGCTAGCGGGAGTGTCGGCGAGCAGTACTTC.

The CDR3 DNA is TGCGCCAGCAGCTTCCTAGCGTCCCCGGGGGATACATATGAGCAGTTCTTC. Translation: CASSFLASPGDTYEQFF. This chain uses TRBV5-1 with TRBJ2-1, with a possible D match to TRBD2 (6 bases). Trimming took 2 bases from V and 8 from J, leaving 23 bases between them. The CDR3 spans 17 residues. CDR1 and CDR2 from the germline V gene are SGHRS and YFSETQ.

This rearrangement joins TRBV6-1 to TRBJ2-5; D is uncertain. Trimming pared 1 base from V and 1 base from J, leaving 16 bases between. The CDR3 has 17 amino acids. Germline V gene sequence: CDR1 MNHNS, CDR2 SASEGT. CDR3 loop: CASSEELGFRRQETQYF. CDR3 coding DNA: TGTGCCAGCAGTGAAGAGTTGGGGTTTAGACGCCAAGAGACCCAGTACTTC.

The chain couples TRBV18 to TRBJ2-2; D is ambiguous. Trimming left V 4 bases short and J 1 base short, with 7 bases between. This CDR3 has 14 residues. Germline CDR1 KGHSH, CDR2 LQKENI. This CDR3 is CASSLTRNTGELFF. The CDR3 DNA sequence: TGTGCCAGCTCACTCACACGGAACACCGGGGAGCTGTTTTTT.

The V call is TRBV11-2, the J call TRBJ1-3; D not resolved. The CDR3 consists of 14 residues. Germline CDR1 and CDR2: SGHAT and FQNNGV. Trimming pared 2 bases from V and 0 bases from J, leaving 5 bases between. The CDR3 spells CASSLTISGNTIYF. The CDR3 nucleotides are TGTGCCAGCAGCTTAACCATCTCTGGAAACACCATATATTTT.

The chain carries TRBV29-1 and TRBJ2-5; tentatively, D is TRBD2 (6 bases). The CDR3 length is 13 residues. Trimming removed 2 bases at V and 4 bases at J, with 11 bases between. Germline lookup yields CDR1 SQVTM and CDR2 ANQGSEA. The CDR3 DNA reads TGCAGCGTTGAAAGTCAGGGAGGAGAGACCCAGTACTTC. Translating it yields CSVESQGGETQYF.

Remarks on this clone: The same CDR3 also results from other DNA sequences found in this sample. The V call is TRBV5-1, the J call TRBJ2-2; D ambiguous. CDR1 SGHRS and CDR2 YFSETQ come from the germline V gene. V was pared by 0 bases and J by 4 bases, with 4 bases between. The CDR3 is 13 amino acids. The CDR3 region has the DNA TGCGCCAGCAGCTTGGACCCCACCGGGGAGCTGTTTTTT. Translated, it gives CASSLDPTGELFF.

As for this clone: In the same sample, other DNA sequences code for this CDR3. The chain recombines TRBV10-3 with TRBJ2-5; D remains ambiguous. CDR3 size: 12 residues. V was cut by 2 bases and J by 1 base, with 2 bases left in between. Germline CDR1 is ENHRY and CDR2 is SYGVKD. CDR3 residues: CAISEAQETQYF. The DNA for the CDR3 is TGTGCCATCAGTGAGGCCCAAGAGACCCAGTACTTC.

The rearrangement joins TRBV7-3 to TRBJ2-1; 9 bases map to TRBD2. V was pared by 3 bases and J by 0 bases, with 3 bases of the junction left unmatched. This CDR3 is built from 16 residues. The V gene's germline CDR1 is SGHTA and CDR2 FQGTGA. Here the CDR3 DNA reads TGTGCCAGCAGCTTTCTAGCGGGAACCTCCTACAATGAGCAGTTCTTC. It is translated as CASSFLAGTSYNEQFF.

This rearrangement joins TRBV19 to TRBJ2-7, with D maybe TRBD2 (6 bases). The V end lost 6 bases, the J end lost 4 bases, and 16 bases lay between the germline ends. The length of the CDR3 is 14 residues. CDR1 and CDR2 (germline): LNHDA, SQIVND (reference sequence). The CDR3 loop reads CASRYRDSQYEQYF. Written as DNA, the CDR3 is TGTGCCAGTAGATACCGGGACTCTCAATACGAGCAGTACTTC.

The chain uses TRBV5-5 and TRBJ2-5; D is unclear. Trimming pared 0 bases from V and 5 bases from J, leaving 11 bases between. CDR3 size: 14 residues. Germline lookup yields CDR1 SGHKS and CDR2 YYEKEE (reference sequence). The CDR3 DNA reads TGTGCCAGCAGCTTGGGATCGGTCCGGGAGACCCAGTACTTC. Protein sequence: CASSLGSVRETQYF.

A word on this clone: At the DNA level, this CDR3 is encoded by other sequences in the same sample as well. This sequence joins TRBV7-9 and TRBJ2-7; D assignment may be TRBD1 or TRBD2 (5 bases each). CDR1 SEHNR and CDR2 FQNEAQ come from the germline V gene (reference sequence). CDR3 length equals 12 residues. V was clipped by 5 bases and J by 3 bases, with 8 bases between them. The CDR3 loop reads CASSRDRYEQYF. The DNA for the CDR3 is TGTGCCAGCAGCCGGGACCGCTACGAGCAGTACTTC. The whole variable domain, remainder taken from reference TRBV7-9 and TRBJ2-7, is DTGVSQNPRHKITKRGQNVTFRCDPISEHNRLYWYRQTLGQGPEFLTYFQNEAQLEKSRLLSDRFSAERPKGSFSTLEIQRTEQGDSAMYLCASSRDRYEQYFGPGTRLTVT.

The V gene is TRBV5-1, the J gene TRBJ2-7; 7 bases match TRBD1. The CDR3 has 15 amino acids. The germline gives CDR1 SGHRS, CDR2 YFSETQ. After removal of 1 base from V and 4 bases from J, the junction contained 8 bases not matched to a gene. CDR3 loop: CASSLPPGQPYEQYF. CDR3 DNA: TGCGCCAGCAGCTTGCCCCCGGGACAGCCATACGAGCAGTACTTC.

This chain links TRBV6-5 with TRBJ1-3; D is possibly TRBD1 (5 bases). CDR1 MNHEY and CDR2 SVGAGI come from the germline V gene. V shed 6 bases and J shed 0 bases, with 9 bases lying between them. The CDR3 is 14 amino acids. For the CDR3, the DNA is TGTGCCAGCAGGGGACGGTTCTCTGGAAACACCATATATTTT. Protein: CASRGRFSGNTIYF.

This clone occurred once. The chain couples TRBV18 to TRBJ1-2; the match to TRBD1 covers 7 bases. CDR3 length equals 15 residues. J gave up 4 bases and V 2 bases, and 7 bases lay outside the gene matches. Germline CDR1 and CDR2: KGHSH and LQKENI. Here the CDR3 DNA reads TGTGCCAGCTCACCAACCAGGGGGAGAGGCTATGGCTACACCTTC. This translates into CASSPTRGRGYGYTF.